This TCR beta chain was sequenced in a study of breast tumors, draining lymph nodes, adjacent tissues. V was trimmed by 5 bases and J by 1 base, leaving 16 bases between them. The CDR3 extends over 15 amino acids. The germline V gene has CDR1 SGHRS and CDR2 YFSETQ. This clonotype was seen repeatedly, ten times or more. The antigen is not known. Study-wide results and limits: Most tumor T cells seemingly derive from lymph node, then expand in tumor. Tumor T cell lymph node origin was a supported hypothesis, not proven. Tumor TCR diversity was below lymph nodes but above nontumor tissue.

TCRdb reprocessed the multiplex PCR reads via MiXCR and lists one record per CDR3 protein. Among some 49,000 distinct CDR3 sequences, under 30% were seen once, and the ten largest hold approximately 8.1%. The chain recombines TRBV5-1 with TRBJ2-7; D may be TRBD2 (6 bases). This sequence originates from a female donor with breast cancer. Some clones in this sample may be carry-over from other donors' samples. Sequenced material: breast tumor tissue. CDR3 sequence (DNA): TGCGCCAGCAGTACGGGGGTTGGAAGGTCCTACGAGCAGTACTTC. This sequence encodes CASSTGVGRSYEQYF.